The rows below give T cell receptor beta chains drawn from one sample of a study of cytomegalovirus exposure and HLA in healthy donors. Produced via immunoSEQ multiplex PCR; TCRdb's table is partial and in-frame only. The sample lists around 140,000 clones, approximately 79% seen once, with approximately 0.99% in the top ten. The specimen was PBMCs. Receptor source: a male donor in good health and CMV-seronegative. The CDR3 runs from the conserved cysteine through the conserved F or W. Size is omitted from some rows. Given values are once, few, many or a class for expanded clones.

clone size,V gene,CDR3 protein
-,TRBV6-5,CASSPGTPTYEQYF
-,TRBV28,CASSLGPTGLNTEAFF
-,TRBV19,CASSIRGTTDTQYF
-,TRBV19,CASSIVDPGELFF
once,TRBV27,CASSSPRGGDNEKLFF
-,TRBV7-8,CASSEGTGGYTEAFF
few,TRBV30,CAWSVRGRSNTGELFF
-,TRBV19,CASSIKGASGGARETQYF
-,TRBV19,CASSGRGLTYEQYF
-,TRBV2,CASSGGGADTQYF
-,TRBV5-6,CASSFRGVLYSPLHF
-,TRBV7-8,CASSSPDSPYEQYF
-,TRBV25-1,CASSGGSFNYGYTF
-,TRBV12-5,CASGSDTGELFF
-,TRBV30,CAWSPPWNTEAFF
-,TRBV2,CASSEGQGAYNEQFF
-,TRBV7-9,CASSLGQAGRHEQYF
-,TRBV9,CASSVGGGAYEQYF
-,TRBV7-7,CASSLAGGGRETQYF
few,TRBV5-1,CASSLAGAVGADTQYF
-,TRBV6-5,CASSYSKWDTARAQYF
-,TRBV27,CASSSTSGGAGTGELFF
-,TRBV2,CASSGLGRGPYEQYF
-,TRBV7-9,CAIKRQGARTEAFF
-,TRBV5-1,CASSLAGGVQTTQYF
-,TRBV9,CASSRRDREYQETQYF
-,TRBV15,CATSRQQTRYQETQYF
-,TRBV13,CASSLRTGITDTQYF